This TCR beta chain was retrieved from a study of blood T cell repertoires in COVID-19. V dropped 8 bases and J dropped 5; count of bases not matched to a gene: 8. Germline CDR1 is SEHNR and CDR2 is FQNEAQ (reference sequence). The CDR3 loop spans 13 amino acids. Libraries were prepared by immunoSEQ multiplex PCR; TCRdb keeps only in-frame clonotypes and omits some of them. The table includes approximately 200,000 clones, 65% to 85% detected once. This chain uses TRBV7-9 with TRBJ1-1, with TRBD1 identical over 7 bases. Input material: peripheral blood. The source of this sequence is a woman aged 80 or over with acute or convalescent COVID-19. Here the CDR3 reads CASAQGSRTEAFF. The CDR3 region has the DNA TGTGCCAGCGCACAGGGGTCACGGACTGAAGCTTTCTTT. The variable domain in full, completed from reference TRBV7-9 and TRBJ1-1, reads DTGVSQNPRHKITKRGQNVTFRCDPISEHNRLYWYRQTLGQGPEFLTYFQNEAQLEKSRLLSDRFSAERPKGSFSTLEIQRTEQGDSAMYLCASAQGSRTEAFFGQGTRLTVV.